This entry lists 2 T cell receptor beta chains sequenced from one sample in a study of T cell repertoires in cytomegalovirus infection. One entry per CDR3 protein results from TCRdb running MiXCR on the reads. This sample has approximately 700,000 distinct CDR3 sequences, with less than 40% found just once. Material for sequencing was PBMCs. Receptors originate from a human donor in good health (CMV status not recorded). Some clones in this sample may be carry-over from other donors' samples.

This clonotype was found a few times. The J gene is TRBJ2-7, the V gene TRBV7-2; D might be TRBD1 or TRBD2, each matching 5 bases. Germline lookup yields CDR1 SGHTA and CDR2 FQGNSA. The CDR3 runs to 13 residues. The V gene lost 7 bases and the J gene lost 3 bases, with 13 bases spanning the gap. CDR3 in amino acids: CASIQRDGYEQYF. CDR3 coding DNA: TGTGCCAGCATCCAAAGGGACGGCTACGAGCAGTACTTC.

The chain uses TRBV7-9 and TRBJ1-6; no clear D. CDR1 is SEHNR, CDR2 FQNEAQ, per germline (reference sequence). This CDR3 has 15 residues. V was clipped by 2 bases and J by 0 bases, with 5 bases between them. The chain's CDR3 is CASSLSFSYNSPLHF. CDR3 DNA sequence: TGTGCCAGCAGCTTATCGTTCTCCTATAATTCACCCCTCCACTTT.